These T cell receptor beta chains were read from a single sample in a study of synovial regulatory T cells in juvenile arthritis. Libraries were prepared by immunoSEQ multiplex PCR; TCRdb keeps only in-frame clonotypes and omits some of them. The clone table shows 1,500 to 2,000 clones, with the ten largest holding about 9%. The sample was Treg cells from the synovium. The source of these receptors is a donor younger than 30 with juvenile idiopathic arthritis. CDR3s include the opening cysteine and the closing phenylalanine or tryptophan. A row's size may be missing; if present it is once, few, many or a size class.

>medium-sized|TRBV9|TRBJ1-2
CASSGPGYTF
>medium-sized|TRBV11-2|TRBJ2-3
CASSLGQGIEDTQYF
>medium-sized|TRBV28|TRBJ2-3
CASSWSGVTDTQYF
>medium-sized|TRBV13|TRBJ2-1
CASSWYGTVHNEQFF
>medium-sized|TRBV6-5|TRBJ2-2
CASINLQGYTGELFF
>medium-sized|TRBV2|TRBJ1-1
CASSYQGRTEAFF
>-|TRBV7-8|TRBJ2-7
CASSLGTWVSEQYF
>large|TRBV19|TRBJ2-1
CASSIAGVAHEQFF
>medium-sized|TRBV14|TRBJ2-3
CASSRSGSTDTQYF
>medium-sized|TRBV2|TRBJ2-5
CASSETGVEYQETQYF
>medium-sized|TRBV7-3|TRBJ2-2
CASSLLAGGSAGELFF
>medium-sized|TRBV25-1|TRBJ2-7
CASSVSGTGGSEQYF
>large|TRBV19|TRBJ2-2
CASTTRVTGELFF
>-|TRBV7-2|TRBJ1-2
CASSLAQGANYGYTF
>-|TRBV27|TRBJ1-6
CASSFGYNSPLHF
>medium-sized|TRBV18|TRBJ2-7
CASSPGKVNEQYF
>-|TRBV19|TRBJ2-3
CASSIFSTDTQYF
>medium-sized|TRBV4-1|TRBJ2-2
CASSQGLAGGPGELFF
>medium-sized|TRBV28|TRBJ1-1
CASSFPGGSTGVNTEAFF
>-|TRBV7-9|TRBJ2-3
CASSRTSGRSTDTQYF
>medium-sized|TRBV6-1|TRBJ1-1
CASSGVRRETEAFF
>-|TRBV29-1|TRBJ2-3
CSVDWSSGTSGGTDTQYF
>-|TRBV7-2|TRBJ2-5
CASSLGLAGGPREQYF
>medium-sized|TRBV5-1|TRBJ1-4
CASSLAPQTGGKYEKLFF
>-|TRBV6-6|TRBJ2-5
CASRQAGQYSRETQYF
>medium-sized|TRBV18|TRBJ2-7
CASSLGPVGREQYF
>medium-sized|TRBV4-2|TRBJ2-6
CASTPRGRLAGLSGANVLTF
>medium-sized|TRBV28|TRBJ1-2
CASSLQGAYGYTF
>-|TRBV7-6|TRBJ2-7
CASSPSGTRNYEQYF
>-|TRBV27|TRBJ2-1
CASSPEGVSGRVYNEQFF
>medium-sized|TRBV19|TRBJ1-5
CASSSPGQGNRYSNQPQHF
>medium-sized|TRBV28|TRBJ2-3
CASSTQGGIRWDTQYF
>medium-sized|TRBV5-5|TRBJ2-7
CASSLAQAHEQYF
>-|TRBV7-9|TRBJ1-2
CASSLVGPRVFYGYTF
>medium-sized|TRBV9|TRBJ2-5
CASSVGRTQETQYF
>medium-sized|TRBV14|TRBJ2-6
CASSRRSLSGANVLTF
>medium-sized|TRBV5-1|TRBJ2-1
CASTRPRDNEQFF
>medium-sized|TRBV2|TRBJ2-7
CASSAPGTYEQYF
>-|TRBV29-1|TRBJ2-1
CSVKRLAGGLEGQFF
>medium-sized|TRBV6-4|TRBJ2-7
CASSDSAGEGASSYEQYF
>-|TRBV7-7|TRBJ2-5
CASSLWGEGETQYF
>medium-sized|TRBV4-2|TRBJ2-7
CASSQGAGTSGSGGPEQYF
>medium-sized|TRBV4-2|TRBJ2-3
CASSQEWASGRVTDTQYF
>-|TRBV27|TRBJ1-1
CASSLSPGLNTEAFF
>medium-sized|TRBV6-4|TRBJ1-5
CASSDQGGQPQHF
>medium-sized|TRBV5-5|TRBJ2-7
CASSFRRTTYEQYF
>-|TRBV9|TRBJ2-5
CASSVGSAQETQYF
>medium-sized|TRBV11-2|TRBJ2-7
CASRRTGTDYEQYF
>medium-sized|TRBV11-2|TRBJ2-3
CASSLGSLTSTDTQYF
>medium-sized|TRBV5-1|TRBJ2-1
CASSPHGGNEQFF
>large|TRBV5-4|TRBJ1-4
CASSLAPFEKLFF
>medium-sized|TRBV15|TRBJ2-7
CATSRDVQYEQYF
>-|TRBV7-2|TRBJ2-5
CASSLGVMETQYF
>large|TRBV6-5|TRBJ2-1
CASSYFGDNAIF
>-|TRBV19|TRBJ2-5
CASPLTGVGARDEQYF
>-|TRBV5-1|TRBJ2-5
CASSLGVSQETQYF
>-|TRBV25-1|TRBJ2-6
CASRGTGSGANVLTF
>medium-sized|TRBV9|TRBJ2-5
CASSVEGAQETQYF
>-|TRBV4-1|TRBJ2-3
CASSKREGDTQYF